The rows below give T cell receptor beta chains drawn from one sample of a study of beta chain features in type 1 diabetes. Assay used: immunoSEQ multiplex PCR; TCRdb lists only in-frame clones, some missing. The data show fewer than 350,000 clones, with 20% seen just once and approximately 0.041% held by the top ten. The sequenced material came from naive CD4+ T cells from blood. Receptors were obtained from a woman aged 18-29 years in good health. Each CDR3 is given with its conserved first and last residue. The order of the fields is J gene, V gene, CDR3 length, clone size, D gene, CDR3 DNA, CDR3 protein. A D gene is named only where the DNA matches it firmly. Clone size is shown for a subset of rows, as once, few, many or a class of expanded clone.

J gene: TRBJ2-1
V gene: TRBV29-1
CDR3 length: 17
clone size: -
D gene: TRBD2
CDR3 DNA: TGCAGCGTCAAGCGACTAGCGGGGGGGCCGACCTACAATGAGCAGTTCTTC
CDR3 protein: CSVKRLAGGPTYNEQFF

J gene: TRBJ1-2
V gene: TRBV20-1
CDR3 length: 11
clone size: few
D gene: -
CDR3 DNA: TGCAGCGGGACTATCAACTATGGCTACACCTTC
CDR3 protein: CSGTINYGYTF

J gene: TRBJ1-5
V gene: TRBV7-6
CDR3 length: 14
clone size: few
D gene: TRBD1
CDR3 DNA: TGTGCCAGCAGCCAAGGGACAGGGAATCAGCCCCAGCATTTT
CDR3 protein: CASSQGTGNQPQHF

J gene: TRBJ1-2
V gene: TRBV7-9
CDR3 length: 13
clone size: -
D gene: -
CDR3 DNA: TGTGCCAGCAGCTTAGACGAGATGAGGGGCTACACCTTC
CDR3 protein: CASSLDEMRGYTF

J gene: TRBJ1-1
V gene: TRBV30
CDR3 length: 12
clone size: -
D gene: -
CDR3 DNA: TGTGCCTGGAGTCTTAATCTAGGTGAAGCTTTCTTT
CDR3 protein: CAWSLNLGEAFF

J gene: TRBJ2-7
V gene: TRBV28
CDR3 length: 13
clone size: -
D gene: -
CDR3 DNA: TGTGCCAGCAGGCCCCTGACAGTTTACGAGCAGTACTTC
CDR3 protein: CASRPLTVYEQYF

J gene: TRBJ1-4
V gene: TRBV7-6
CDR3 length: 13
clone size: few
D gene: TRBD1
CDR3 DNA: TGTGCCAGCAGCCTCGGACAGGTGGAAAAACTGTTTTTT
CDR3 protein: CASSLGQVEKLFF

J gene: TRBJ2-7
V gene: TRBV5-6
CDR3 length: 13
clone size: few
D gene: TRBD1
CDR3 DNA: TGTGCCAGCAGCAGGGACAGGGGTTACGAGCAGTACTTC
CDR3 protein: CASSRDRGYEQYF

J gene: TRBJ1-4
V gene: TRBV29-1
CDR3 length: 13
clone size: -
D gene: -
CDR3 DNA: TGCAGCGCCGCGGGGGAGCCTAATGAAAAACTGTTTTTT
CDR3 protein: CSAAGEPNEKLFF

J gene: TRBJ1-2
V gene: TRBV18
CDR3 length: 14
clone size: few
D gene: -
CDR3 DNA: TGTGCCAGCTCACCACCGGGCCGGAACTATGGCTACACCTTC
CDR3 protein: CASSPPGRNYGYTF

J gene: TRBJ2-7
V gene: TRBV6-5
CDR3 length: 15
clone size: -
D gene: TRBD1
CDR3 DNA: TGTGCCAGCAGTTCCCGGACAGGGGTCTCGCCCGAGCAGTACTTC
CDR3 protein: CASSSRTGVSPEQYF

J gene: TRBJ2-7
V gene: TRBV18
CDR3 length: 14
clone size: once
D gene: TRBD1
CDR3 DNA: TGTGCCAGCTCAACGGACAGGGGAAGCAACGAGCAGTACTTC
CDR3 protein: CASSTDRGSNEQYF

J gene: TRBJ2-7
V gene: TRBV30
CDR3 length: 12
clone size: -
D gene: TRBD1
CDR3 DNA: TGTGCTCGACAGGGGACGGCCTACGAGCAGTACTTC
CDR3 protein: CARQGTAYEQYF

J gene: TRBJ1-1
V gene: TRBV25-1
CDR3 length: 14
clone size: few
D gene: -
CDR3 DNA: TGTGCCAGCAGTGAATTTGAGAGGGACACTGAAGCTTTCTTT
CDR3 protein: CASSEFERDTEAFF

J gene: TRBJ2-3
V gene: TRBV5-4
CDR3 length: 15
clone size: -
D gene: -
CDR3 DNA: TGTGCCAGCAGCCCTGCCCAACTAAGCACAGATACGCAGTATTTT
CDR3 protein: CASSPAQLSTDTQYF

J gene: TRBJ1-2
V gene: TRBV7-9
CDR3 length: 13
clone size: few
D gene: -
CDR3 DNA: TGTGCCAGCAGCTTGAGCCCCGTCCGTGGCTACACCTTC
CDR3 protein: CASSLSPVRGYTF

J gene: TRBJ2-2
V gene: TRBV25-1
CDR3 length: 15
clone size: few
D gene: TRBD1
CDR3 DNA: TGTGCCAGCAGTGCCGGGACAGGGATTATCGGGGAGCTGTTTTTT
CDR3 protein: CASSAGTGIIGELFF

J gene: TRBJ2-3
V gene: TRBV14
CDR3 length: 14
clone size: -
D gene: -
CDR3 DNA: TGTGCCAGCAGCCAAGTTAGGAGGCCAGATACGCAGTATTTT
CDR3 protein: CASSQVRRPDTQYF

J gene: TRBJ2-3
V gene: TRBV30
CDR3 length: 13
clone size: -
D gene: -
CDR3 DNA: TGTGCCTGGAGTGCGGCAGGGGTAGATACGCAGTATTTT
CDR3 protein: CAWSAAGVDTQYF

J gene: TRBJ1-1
V gene: TRBV2
CDR3 length: 14
clone size: few
D gene: -
CDR3 DNA: TGTGCCAGCAGTGGGGGGCAGTTGAACACTGAAGCTTTCTTT
CDR3 protein: CASSGGQLNTEAFF

J gene: TRBJ2-3
V gene: TRBV4-1
CDR3 length: 13
clone size: few
D gene: -
CDR3 DNA: TGCGCCAGCAGCCTCGGACTGCGCGATACGCAGTATTTT
CDR3 protein: CASSLGLRDTQYF

J gene: TRBJ2-1
V gene: TRBV7-2
CDR3 length: 17
clone size: few
D gene: TRBD2
CDR3 DNA: TGTGCCAGCAGCTCCCGGACTAGCGGGGGGGCCGTAAATGAGCAGTTCTTC
CDR3 protein: CASSSRTSGGAVNEQFF

J gene: TRBJ2-7
V gene: TRBV2
CDR3 length: 15
clone size: once
D gene: -
CDR3 DNA: TGTGCCAGCAGGACGACAGTTTCCTGGAGCTACGAGCAGTACTTC
CDR3 protein: CASRTTVSWSYEQYF

J gene: TRBJ2-5
V gene: TRBV30
CDR3 length: 12
clone size: -
D gene: -
CDR3 DNA: TGTGCCTGGAGCCCTAGGGGGGAGACCCAGTACTTC
CDR3 protein: CAWSPRGETQYF

J gene: TRBJ1-2
V gene: TRBV4-1
CDR3 length: 17
clone size: -
D gene: TRBD1
CDR3 DNA: TGCGCCAGCAGCCACCCTGGTGGGACAGGGGGGGTTTATGGCTACACCTTC
CDR3 protein: CASSHPGGTGGVYGYTF

J gene: TRBJ2-1
V gene: TRBV29-1
CDR3 length: 14
clone size: -
D gene: TRBD2
CDR3 DNA: TGCAGCGTTGATCCGGCTAGCGGGGGGTATGAGCAGTTCTTC
CDR3 protein: CSVDPASGGYEQFF

J gene: TRBJ2-3
V gene: TRBV18
CDR3 length: 16
clone size: few
D gene: -
CDR3 DNA: TGTGCCAGCTCACCAGCGGCAGGGTCTGTCGCAGATACGCAGTATTTT
CDR3 protein: CASSPAAGSVADTQYF

J gene: TRBJ2-1
V gene: TRBV5-1
CDR3 length: 15
clone size: -
D gene: TRBD2
CDR3 DNA: TGCGCCAGCAGCTTAAATAGCGGGAAGAACAATGAGCAGTTCTTC
CDR3 protein: CASSLNSGKNNEQFF

J gene: TRBJ1-5
V gene: TRBV5-1
CDR3 length: 15
clone size: -
D gene: TRBD1
CDR3 DNA: TGCGCCAGCAGCTTGACAGGGGGCGGCTTGGAGCCCCAGCATTTT
CDR3 protein: CASSLTGGGLEPQHF

J gene: TRBJ1-2
V gene: TRBV9
CDR3 length: 15
clone size: -
D gene: TRBD1
CDR3 DNA: TGTGCCAGCAGCCCTACTTGGACAGGGGAATATGGCTACACCTTC
CDR3 protein: CASSPTWTGEYGYTF

J gene: TRBJ2-1
V gene: TRBV5-1
CDR3 length: 14
clone size: -
D gene: -
CDR3 DNA: TGCGCCAGCAACATACCTGGGGCACAGAATGAGCAGTTCTTC
CDR3 protein: CASNIPGAQNEQFF

J gene: TRBJ2-3
V gene: TRBV6-1
CDR3 length: 15
clone size: -
D gene: -
CDR3 DNA: TGTGCCAGCAGTGAAGGGGCCTTGGGTCCAGATACGCAGTATTTT
CDR3 protein: CASSEGALGPDTQYF

J gene: TRBJ2-3
V gene: TRBV14
CDR3 length: 16
clone size: few
D gene: -
CDR3 DNA: TGTGCCAGCAGCCAAGATGGCGGGGTTAGCACAGATACGCAGTATTTT
CDR3 protein: CASSQDGGVSTDTQYF

J gene: TRBJ1-2
V gene: TRBV5-4
CDR3 length: 13
clone size: -
D gene: TRBD1
CDR3 DNA: TGTGCCAGCAGGCCAAGGACAGGTGATGGCTACACCTTC
CDR3 protein: CASRPRTGDGYTF

J gene: TRBJ1-1
V gene: TRBV9
CDR3 length: 14
clone size: few
D gene: TRBD1
CDR3 DNA: TGTGCCAGCAGCGTAGACGACAGGGGATTAGGAGCTTTCTTT
CDR3 protein: CASSVDDRGLGAFF

J gene: TRBJ1-1
V gene: TRBV7-3
CDR3 length: 13
clone size: -
D gene: TRBD1
CDR3 DNA: TGTGCCAGCAGTCGACAGGGGAACACTGAAGCTTTCTTT
CDR3 protein: CASSRQGNTEAFF

J gene: TRBJ2-6
V gene: TRBV6-5
CDR3 length: 15
clone size: -
D gene: -
CDR3 DNA: TGTGCCAGCACCCCCGGAGGCTCTGGGGCCAACGTCCTGACTTTC
CDR3 protein: CASTPGGSGANVLTF